These 31 T cell receptor beta chains were sequenced from one sample in a study of shared clonotypes between healthy human individuals. Method: immunoSEQ multiplex PCR; TCRdb's copy keeps in-frame clones and lacks some. The table lists about 2.1 million clones, 93% of them singletons. Naive CD8 cells, CD45RO-negative and positively selected for CCR7, excluded terminally differentiated effector memory CD45RA+ cells. The sample comprised naive CD8+ T cells from PBMCs. These receptors were collected from a man aged 18 to 29 in good health. Some clones in this sample may be carry-over from other donors' samples.

As to this clone: Different DNA sequences within this sample yield the same CDR3. The V call is TRBV4-2, the J call TRBJ2-3; 11 nucleotides agree with TRBD2. CDR1 is LGHNA and CDR2 is YNFKEQ in the germline V gene. V shed 2 bases, J shed 3 bases, and the junction held 1 base outside the gene matches. This CDR3 contains 15 residues. The DNA for the CDR3 is TGTGCCAGCAGCCAATTAGCGGGAGGGACAGATACGCAGTATTTT. It specifies CASSQLAGGTDTQYF.

The chain uses TRBV6-1 and TRBJ1-2; TRBD1 might be the D (5 bases). Germline lookup yields CDR1 MNHNS and CDR2 SASEGT. V was trimmed by 5 bases and J by 4 bases, leaving 8 bases between them. This CDR3 comprises 12 residues. In nucleotides, the CDR3 is TGTGCCAGCAGTCCCGGGACCTATGGCTACACCTTC. Translated: CASSPGTYGYTF.

This CDR3 reads CASSPPTVQTAFF. As DNA, the CDR3 is TGTGCCAGCAGCCCACCGACAGTACAAACAGCTTTCTTT. The rearrangement uses TRBV7-9 and TRBJ1-1, with a possible D match to TRBD1 (5 bases). Trimming stripped 5 bases from V and 10 bases from J, with 17 bases between. Per germline, CDR1 SEHNR and CDR2 FQNEAQ (reference sequence). The CDR3 runs 13 residues.

Comment on this clone: The same CDR3 can be traced to other DNA sequences in this sample. The genes are TRBV7-3 and TRBJ2-7, with TRBD1 matching 7 bases. After removal of 4 bases from V and 2 bases from J, the junction contained 2 bases not matched to a gene. Germline lookup yields CDR1 SGHTA and CDR2 FQGTGA. The CDR3 length is 13 residues. DNA for the CDR3: TGTGCCAGCAGCTGGGGGACAGCCTACGAGCAGTACTTC. It encodes CASSWGTAYEQYF.

Details on this clone: Germline and junction disagree at one end, which may indicate a read error. The chain has TRBV11-2 and TRBJ2-1; D might be TRBD2 (6 bases). CDR1 and CDR2 (germline): SGHAT, FQNNGV. The CDR3 runs 14 residues. The chain's CDR3 is CASSPTTTRSDGVF. The CDR3 nucleotides are TGTGCCAGCAGCCCTACTACGACTAGGTCTGATGGGGTCTTC. The full variable domain, with the rest looked up from reference TRBV11-2 and TRBJ2-1, is EAGVAQSPRYKIIEKRQSVAFWCNPISGHATLYWYQQILGQGPKLLIQFQNNGVVDDSQLPKDRFSAERLKGVDSTLKIQPAKLEDSAVYLCASSPTTTRSDGVFGPGTRLTVL.

The chain combines TRBV27 with TRBJ2-7; D possibly uses TRBD1 or TRBD2 (6 bases each). Trimming shortened V by 2 bases and J by 5 bases, and 16 bases separated the two germline ends. This CDR3 has 15 residues. Looked up from germline, CDR1 is MNHEY and CDR2 is SMNVEV (reference sequence). The chain's CDR3 is CASSLGRIGGDEQYF. CDR3 nucleotides: TGTGCCAGCAGTTTAGGTCGCATCGGGGGCGACGAGCAGTACTTC.

The chain carries TRBV5-7 and TRBJ1-2, with D possibly matching TRBD1 (5 bases). TRBV5-7 is recorded as an ORF, its role being uncertain. There are 13 residues in the CDR3. V lost 7 bases and J lost 6, with 16 bases in between. CDR3 amino acids: CASPVSGVDGYTF. CDR3 nucleotides: TGTGCCAGCCCCGTCTCGGGGGTGGATGGCTACACCTTC.

The chain recombines TRBV7-3 with TRBJ2-4; D is perhaps TRBD2 (5 bases). The CDR3 covers 13 residues. The germline V and J ends were trimmed by 5 bases and 9 bases, with 14 bases remaining between them. Germline V CDR1 and CDR2: SGHTA, FQGTGA. CDR3 nucleotides: TGTGCCAGCAGCCCCGAGAGGGCAGGCATTCAGTACTTC. As protein: CASSPERAGIQYF.

The V and J genes are TRBV9 and TRBJ2-7; 10 bases fit TRBD2. CDR1 and CDR2 from the germline V gene are SGDLS and YYNGEE. With V trimmed by 1 base and J by 7 bases, 8 bases remained unmatched. CDR3 length: 15 residues. CDR3 bases: TGTGCCAGCAGCGTATCCAGCGGGAGGGTTTGGGAGCAGTACTTC. Translating it yields CASSVSSGRVWEQYF.

The V gene is TRBV9, the J gene TRBJ1-2, with 8 positions matching TRBD1. The CDR3 has 13 residues. Trimming cost V 7 bases and J 4 bases; bases outside gene matches: 6. The germline CDR1 and CDR2 sequences are SGDLS and YYNGEE. The CDR3 DNA reads as TGTGCCAGCGTTCCAGGGGGCGGCTATGGCTACACCTTC. The encoded protein is CASVPGGGYGYTF.

The chain joins TRBV27 to TRBJ2-1; D might be TRBD2 (6 bases). This CDR3 is 14 amino acids long. Germline lookup yields CDR1 MNHEY and CDR2 SMNVEV (reference sequence). The V and J ends lost 8 bases and 6 bases respectively, with 17 bases between them. CDR3 loop: CASSGSWQLNEQFF. CDR3 coding DNA: TGTGCCAGCTCCGGGAGTTGGCAACTCAATGAGCAGTTCTTC.

A remark on this clone: This sample includes further DNA sequences coding for the same CDR3. The chain carries TRBV7-3 and TRBJ2-1; TRBD2 might be the D (6 bases). This CDR3 comprises 15 residues. Trimming left V 3 bases short and J 4 bases short, with 13 bases between. In germline, CDR1 is SGHTA, CDR2 FQGTGA. The CDR3 DNA reads as TGTGCCAGCAGCTTGACCGGGAGTCCGTACAATGAGCAGTTCTTC. Translated, it gives CASSLTGSPYNEQFF. The entire variable domain, with the rest obtained from reference TRBV7-3 and TRBJ2-1, is as follows: GAGVSQTPSNKVTEKGKYVELRCDPISGHTALYWYRQSLGQGPEFLIYFQGTGAADDSGLPNDRFFAVRPEGSVSTLKIQRTERGDSAVYLCASSLTGSPYNEQFFGPGTRLTVL.

V is TRBV5-6 and J is TRBJ2-1, with TRBD1 identical over 8 bases. The CDR3 has 14 residues. Losses at the gene ends were 2 bases for V and 3 bases for J; bases not matched to a gene: 1. CDR1 is SGHDT and CDR2 is YYEEEE in the germline V gene. Here the CDR3 reads CASSFGQGYNEQFF. CDR3 bases: TGTGCCAGCAGCTTCGGACAGGGCTACAATGAGCAGTTCTTC.

The V and J genes are TRBV7-8 and TRBJ2-1, with unresolved D. The CDR3 contains 12 residues. V lost 5 bases to trimming and J lost 8 bases, with 10 bases between them. Germline CDR1 is SGHVS and CDR2 is FQNEAQ. The CDR3 region is CASSPNVDEQFF. In DNA, the CDR3 is TGTGCCAGCAGCCCAAATGTCGATGAGCAGTTCTTC.

Worth noting for this clone: This sample includes further DNA sequences coding for the same CDR3. The rearrangement uses TRBV5-6 and TRBJ2-7; no definite D call. The germline V and J ends were trimmed by 0 bases and 7 bases, with 5 bases remaining between them. This CDR3 is 11 amino acids long. Germline V lookup: CDR1 SGHDT, CDR2 YYEEEE. The DNA of the CDR3 is TGTGCCAGCAGCTTGGCTGGAGAGCAGTACTTC. As protein: CASSLAGEQYF.

The genes are TRBV29-1 and TRBJ2-5; D tentatively fits TRBD1 or TRBD2 (9 bases each). Gene TRBJ2-7 matches the end of the DNA better, so the J call may be wrong. This CDR3 spans 20 amino acids. Germline assignment: CDR1 SQVTM and CDR2 ANQGSEA. This CDR3 reads CSVDRGLAGGPSCVIDEQYF. Written as DNA, the CDR3 is TGCAGCGTGGACAGGGGCCTCGCGGGAGGGCCTTCCTGCGTCATCGACGAGCAGTACTTC.

V and J are TRBV28 and TRBJ1-1; weak D call: TRBD1 (5 bases). The germline V gene has CDR1 MDHEN and CDR2 SYDVKM. The CDR3 has 15 residues. Trimming removed 3 bases at V and 8 bases at J, with 19 bases between. As DNA, the CDR3 is TGTGCCAGCAGTTTCGATCAGGGAGGAGAAGCCGAAGCTTTCTTT. Translation gives CASSFDQGGEAEAFF. Supplemented by reference TRBV28 and TRBJ1-1, the full variable domain reads DVKVTQSSRYLVKRTGEKVFLECVQDMDHENMFWYRQDPGLGLRLIYFSYDVKMKEKGDIPEGYSVSREKKERFSLILESASTNQTSMYLCASSFDQGGEAEAFFGQGTRLTVV.

This chain uses TRBV27 with TRBJ1-2; tentatively, D is TRBD1 (5 bases). The CDR3 has 15 amino acids. V lost 5 bases to trimming and J lost 9 bases, with 22 bases between them. Looked up from germline, CDR1 is MNHEY and CDR2 is SMNVEV (reference sequence). The CDR3 nucleotides are TGTGCCAGCAGTCGCCGGAGGGGTCCTACAGGAAGCTACACCTTC. It is translated as CASSRRRGPTGSYTF.

V gene TRBV4-1 combines with J gene TRBJ2-2; D call uncertain. V gave up 3 bases and J gave up 6 bases, with 14 bases separating them. This CDR3 has 15 amino acids. CDR1 and CDR2 (germline): MGHRA, YSYEKL. The DNA of the CDR3 is TGCGCCAGCAGCCACCTACCGAGTGGTGCCGGGGAGCTGTTTTTT. Amino acid sequence: CASSHLPSGAGELFF.

V gene TRBV28 combines with J gene TRBJ1-4; tentatively, D is TRBD1 (5 bases). V lost 6 bases to trimming and J lost 7 bases, with 15 bases between them. The CDR3 runs 14 residues. Germline V gene sequence: CDR1 MDHEN, CDR2 SYDVKM. CDR3 protein: CASSFKGSVEKLFF. The CDR3 nucleotides read TGTGCCAGCAGCTTCAAGGGGTCGGTTGAAAAACTGTTTTTT.

This clone occurred once. The V call is TRBV2, the J call TRBJ1-1; D gene uncertain. Germline V gene data show CDR1 as SNHLY and CDR2 as FYNNEI. The CDR3 is made up of 14 amino acids. With 6 bases removed from V and 0 bases from J, the gap between germline ends came to 11 bases. The CDR3 loop reads CASRSGYMNTEAFF. The CDR3 DNA reads as TGTGCCAGCAGGTCGGGCTACATGAACACTGAAGCTTTCTTT.

The chain carries TRBV27 and TRBJ2-2; 7 bases fit TRBD1. Trimming at V came to 3 bases and at J to 2 bases, leaving 3 bases not matched to a gene. Per the germline V gene, CDR1 is MNHEY and CDR2 is SMNVEV (reference sequence). The CDR3 runs to 15 residues. The CDR3 DNA sequence: TGTGCCAGCAGTTTTGACAGGGTCAACACCGGGGAGCTGTTTTTT. Its translation is CASSFDRVNTGELFF.

CDR3 in amino acids: CASSGTVAYEQYF. The CDR3 DNA follows: TGTGCCAGCAGCGGGACGGTAGCCTACGAGCAGTACTTC. This chain uses TRBV2 with TRBJ2-7; either TRBD1 or TRBD2 may fit D (5 bases each). The V end lost 6 bases, the J end lost 2 bases, and 11 bases lay between the germline ends. Per germline, CDR1 SNHLY and CDR2 FYNNEI. The CDR3 is made up of 13 amino acids.

V gene TRBV28 combines with J gene TRBJ1-4; TRBD1 might be the D (5 bases). Germline CDR1 MDHEN, CDR2 SYDVKM. This CDR3 contains 16 residues. V shed 6 bases and J shed 8 bases, with 22 bases lying between them. CDR3 sequence reads: CASSPIRTLLGEKLFF. CDR3 nucleotides: TGTGCCAGCAGCCCCATTAGGACATTGCTGGGAGAAAAACTGTTTTTT.

This clone was observed a single time. The rearrangement links TRBV27 to TRBJ2-3, with D perhaps given as TRBD1 or TRBD2 (5 bases each). V lost 3 bases to trimming and J lost 6 bases, with 7 bases between them. The CDR3 is made up of 12 amino acids. In germline, CDR1 is MNHEY, CDR2 SMNVEV (reference sequence). CDR3 in DNA: TGTGCCAGCAGTTTTTGGGGGGATACGCAGTATTTT. Its translation: CASSFWGDTQYF.

The chain uses TRBV5-6 and TRBJ2-7; possibly TRBD1 or TRBD2 for D (5 bases each). The CDR3 loop spans 12 amino acids. Germline V gives CDR1 SGHDT, CDR2 YYEEEE. V was shortened by 2 bases and J by 6 bases, with 9 bases between the two germline ends. The CDR3 DNA sequence: TGTGCCAGCAGCTTTCGGGGCCTCGAGCAGTACTTC. It translates to CASSFRGLEQYF.

V is TRBV18 and J is TRBJ2-7; D remains unclear. There are 16 residues in the CDR3. Deletions cut 3 bases from V and 4 bases from J, with 19 bases between. Germline V gene lookup returns CDR1 KGHSH and CDR2 LQKENI. For the CDR3, the DNA is TGTGCCAGCTCACCCCCCGATGGGATTACGTTATACGAGCAGTACTTC. As protein: CASSPPDGITLYEQYF.

This chain joins TRBV4-3 and TRBJ2-1; D not certain. Germline V CDR1 and CDR2: LGHNA, YSLEER. The CDR3 is 13 amino acids. V was pared by 0 bases and J by 6 bases, with 6 bases between. The CDR3: CASSQDISNEQFF. In nucleotides, the CDR3 is TGCGCCAGCAGCCAAGACATCAGCAATGAGCAGTTCTTC.

On this clone itself: This CDR3 is also generated by other DNA sequences in the sample. The rearrangement uses TRBV28 and TRBJ2-1; D is ambiguous. The germline gives CDR1 MDHEN, CDR2 SYDVKM. Trimming pared 6 bases from V and 2 bases from J, leaving 8 bases between. The CDR3 extends over 13 amino acids. As DNA, the CDR3 is TGTGCCAGCAGCCTGGGGACCTACAATGAGCAGTTCTTC. Residues: CASSLGTYNEQFF.

V is TRBV29-1 and J is TRBJ1-1; D not resolved. Germline V gene sequence: CDR1 SQVTM, CDR2 ANQGSEA. V lost 0 bases and J 0 bases, leaving 5 bases between the germline ends. The CDR3 extends over 13 amino acids. The DNA of the CDR3 is TGCAGCGTTGAAGAGCCCATGAACACTGAAGCTTTCTTT. Protein product: CSVEEPMNTEAFF.

The chain has TRBV2 and TRBJ2-3; D possibly corresponds to TRBD2 (5 bases). CDR3 length: 15 amino acids. The germline CDR1 and CDR2 sequences are SNHLY and FYNNEI. Trimming removed 5 bases at V and 2 bases at J, with 14 bases between. CDR3 bases: TGTGCCAGCAGTAGGGTGCGGGTCTCCACAGATACGCAGTATTTT. This gives the protein CASSRVRVSTDTQYF.